The clone carrying this TCR beta chain was seen once. Its cognate antigen is unknown. Isolation of PBMCs gave at least 7 million cells per sample. The CDR3 contains 13 residues. Germline assignment: CDR1 DFQATT and CDR2 SNEGSKA (reference sequence). V lost 6 bases, J lost 7 bases, and 16 bases lay in between. This sample is part of a study of blood T cells in healthy people across ages. Using a J-beta primer mix together with a sample-barcoded 5' primer, a second PCR was run for roughly 7 to 12 cycles. TCRdb re-called the 5' RACE reads with MiXCR, one entry per CDR3 protein. The sample contains around 900,000 distinct CDR3 sequences, 51% of which appear only once. Findings and limits, study-wide: In these data, TCR beta diversity tracked strongly with naive T cell percentage. Unsorted PBMCs ruled out conclusive naive versus antigen-experienced comparison. A roughly linear fall in TCR beta diversity per million T cells was seen with increasing age.

This sequence originates from an older woman in good health. Material for sequencing was blood. The chain is built from TRBV20-1 and TRBJ1-5; a weak D match, TRBD1 (6 bases). The CDR3 region is CSASSGDGQPQHF. CDR3 nucleotides: TGCAGTGCGTCCTCAGGGGACGGCCAGCCCCAGCATTTT.